This TCR beta chain was recorded in a study of CXCR3-negative and CXCR3-positive naive CD8 T cells. Study conclusions and caveats: Hydrophobicity of TRB CDR3s was greater in CXCR3-positive naive cells than in CXCR3-negative naive cells. Comparably high diversity marked both naive subsets, whereas memory CD8+ cells had much lower diversity. For naive cells, CXCR3-negative and CXCR3-positive subsets had similar TRBV-TRBJ usage; for memory cells, usage differed.

This CDR3 has 15 residues. The libraries of TRB cDNA were prepared using 5' RACE with UMI labels. TCRdb re-called the 5' RACE reads and gives one entry per CDR3 protein, without DNA. The repertoire table contains around 140,000 distinct CDR3 sequences. Details on this clonotype: No antigen is known for it.

Sequencing input: naive CXCR3+ CD8+ T cells from blood. Subset denoted: CD45RO-CCR7+CD27+CD95- naive CD8+ T cells expressing CXCR3 (TNR3+). This sequence joins TRBV12-3 or TRBV12-4 and TRBJ2-2; TCRdb indicates TRBD2, and absent DNA this call remains unverified. This TCR derives from a human donor in good health. Some clones in this sample may be carry-over from other donors' samples. This CDR3 is CASTLLGSYTGELFF.